This entry lists 10 T cell receptor beta chains sequenced from one sample in a study of cytotoxic CD8 clonotypes in ibrutinib-treated CLL. TCRdb keeps only in-frame clones here, not all; method: immunoSEQ multiplex PCR. The sample lists around 330,000 clones, roughly 70% occurring once. Material: PBMCs, obtained after 36 months of ibrutinib treatment. These receptors were obtained from a human donor with chronic lymphocytic leukemia.

The genes are TRBV25-1 and TRBJ2-7; D remains unclear. This CDR3 has 11 amino acids. Trimming stripped 5 bases from V and 4 bases from J, with 6 bases between. Germline V gene data show CDR1 as MGHDK and CDR2 as SYGVNS. The CDR3 region is CASSLVYEQYF. DNA of the CDR3: TGTGCCAGCAGTTTGGTTTACGAGCAGTACTTC.

CDR3 nucleotides: TGTGCCAGCTCACGGGCTGGTGGGGGAGGAGGACCCTACGAGCAGTACTTC. This translates into CASSRAGGGGGPYEQYF. V gene TRBV18 combines with J gene TRBJ2-7, with D perhaps TRBD2 (6 bases). The CDR3 sequence is 17 residues long. Trimming took off 4 bases at V and 2 bases at J, with 21 bases between the two ends. Germline CDR1 reads KGHSH; CDR2 reads LQKENI.

This sequence joins TRBV29-1 and TRBJ2-1; TRBD1 aligns across 7 bases. The CDR3 spans 14 residues. V shed 6 bases and J 4 bases; nucleotides not matched to a gene: 9. Looked up from germline, CDR1 is SQVTM and CDR2 is ANQGSEA. CDR3 in amino acids: CSVPRQGLYNEQFF. For the CDR3, the DNA is TGCAGCGTGCCCAGACAGGGATTGTACAATGAGCAGTTCTTC.

The chain uses TRBV7-6 and TRBJ2-7; TRBD2 matches 7 bases. This CDR3 spans 15 amino acids. Germline V CDR1 and CDR2: SGHVS, FNYEAQ. V was clipped by 1 base and J by 3 bases; unmatched bases: 6. The CDR3 is CASSLVGGGVYEQYF. CDR3 in DNA: TGTGCCAGCAGCTTAGTGGGCGGGGGAGTCTACGAGCAGTACTTC. Filled out from reference TRBV7-6 and TRBJ2-7, the complete variable domain reads GAGVSQSPRYKVTKRGQDVALRCDPISGHVSLYWYRQALGQGPEFLTYFNYEAQQDKSGLPNDRFSAERPEGSISTLTIQRTEQRDSAMYRCASSLVGGGVYEQYFGPGTRLTVT.

The chain is built from TRBV2 and TRBJ1-5, with D possibly TRBD1 on 6 matching bases. CDR1 SNHLY and CDR2 FYNNEI come from the germline V gene. This CDR3 is 13 amino acids long. Trimming left V 5 bases short and J 7 bases short, with 12 bases between. Here the CDR3 reads CASSRDIQQPQHF. The CDR3 region has the DNA TGTGCCAGCAGTAGGGACATACAGCAGCCCCAGCATTTT.

V gene TRBV10-2 combines with J gene TRBJ2-7, with 9 positions matching TRBD1. This CDR3 region has 13 residues. The germline CDR1 and CDR2 sequences are WSHSY and SAAADI. V lost 8 bases and J lost 5; bases outside the gene matches: 7. In DNA form, the CDR3 reads TGCGCCAGCGCCTTGGACAGGGGCAACGAGCAGTACTTC. Translation gives CASALDRGNEQYF.

This chain links TRBV10-3 with TRBJ2-5; the D gene is possibly TRBD2 (5 bases). V lost 4 bases, J lost 5 bases, and 11 bases lay in between. The V gene's germline CDR1 is ENHRY and CDR2 SYGVKD. The length of the CDR3 is 13 residues. The CDR3 DNA follows: TGTGCCATCAGTGTTGACTACGAGGAGACCCAGTACTTC. Encoded protein: CAISVDYEETQYF.

J is TRBJ2-1 and V is TRBV12-5, with TRBD2 matching over 11 bases. Germline V gene lookup returns CDR1 LGHNT and CDR2 FRNRAP. The CDR3 contains 18 residues. V shed 1 base and J 3 bases; nucleotides not matched to a gene: 8. The CDR3 DNA reads TGTGCTAGTGGTTTGGCCACTAGCGGGAGATCCCTCTACAATGAGCAGTTCTTC. Its translation is CASGLATSGRSLYNEQFF.

The chain uses TRBV18 and TRBJ2-3; D is possibly TRBD1 (6 bases). Trimming cost V 3 bases and J 0 bases, with 13 bases left between them. The CDR3 runs 16 residues. Per the germline V gene, CDR1 is KGHSH and CDR2 is LQKENI. CDR3: CASSPRGTGSTDTQYF. The CDR3, as DNA: TGTGCCAGCTCACCGAGGGGGACGGGTAGCACAGATACGCAGTATTTT.

The CDR3 DNA follows: TGTGCCAGCAGCTTAGGAGTAGCTAGCGGGAGCAAAAACATTCAGTACTTC. This translates into CASSLGVASGSKNIQYF. The chain uses TRBV7-2 and TRBJ2-4; TRBD2 matches at 10 bases. The CDR3 length is 17 residues. V was clipped by 1 base and J by 3 bases; unmatched bases: 6. Per germline, CDR1 SGHTA and CDR2 FQGNSA.